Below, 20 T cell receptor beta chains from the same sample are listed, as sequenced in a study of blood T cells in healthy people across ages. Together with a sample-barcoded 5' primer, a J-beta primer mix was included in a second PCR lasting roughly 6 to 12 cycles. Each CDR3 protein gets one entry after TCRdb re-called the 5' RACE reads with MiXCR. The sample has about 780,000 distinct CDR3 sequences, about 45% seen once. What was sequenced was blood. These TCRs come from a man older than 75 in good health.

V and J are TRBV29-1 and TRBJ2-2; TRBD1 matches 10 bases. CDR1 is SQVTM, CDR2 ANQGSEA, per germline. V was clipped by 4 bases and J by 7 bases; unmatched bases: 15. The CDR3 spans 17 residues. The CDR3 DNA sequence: TGCAGCGTTGTAGGGACAGGGGCGTCGGGGGCTAACGGGGAGCTGTTTTTT. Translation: CSVVGTGASGANGELFF.

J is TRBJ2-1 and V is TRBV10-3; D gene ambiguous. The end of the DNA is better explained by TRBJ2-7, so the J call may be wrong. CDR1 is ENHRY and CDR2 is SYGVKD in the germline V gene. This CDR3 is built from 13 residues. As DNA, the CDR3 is TGTGCCATCAGTGAACACCTTTACAATGAGCAGTACTTC. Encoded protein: CAISEHLYNEQYF.

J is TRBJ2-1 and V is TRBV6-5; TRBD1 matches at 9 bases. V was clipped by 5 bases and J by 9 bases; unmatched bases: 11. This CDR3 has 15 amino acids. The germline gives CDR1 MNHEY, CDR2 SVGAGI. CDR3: CASSPGTGPSVEQFF. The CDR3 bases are TGTGCCAGCAGTCCCGGGACAGGGCCTTCTGTTGAGCAGTTCTTC.

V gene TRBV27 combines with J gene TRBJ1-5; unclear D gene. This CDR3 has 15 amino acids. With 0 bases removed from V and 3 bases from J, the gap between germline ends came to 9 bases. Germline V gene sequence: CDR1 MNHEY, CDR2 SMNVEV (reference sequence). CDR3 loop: CASSLSQRVNQPQHF. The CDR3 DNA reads TGTGCCAGCAGTTTATCCCAGAGAGTCAATCAGCCCCAGCATTTT.

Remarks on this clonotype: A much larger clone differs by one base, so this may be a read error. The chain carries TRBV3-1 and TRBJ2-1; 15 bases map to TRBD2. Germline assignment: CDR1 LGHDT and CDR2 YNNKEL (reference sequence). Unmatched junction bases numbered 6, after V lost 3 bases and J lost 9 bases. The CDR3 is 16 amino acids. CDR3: CASSHPGLAGGSEQFF. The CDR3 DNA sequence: TGTGCCAGCAGCCATCCGGGACTAGCGGGGGGTAGTGAGCAGTTCTTC.

The CDR3 loop reads CASSLAERNSYNEQFF. The CDR3 DNA is TGTGCCAGCAGCTTAGCGGAGCGGAACTCCTACAATGAGCAGTTCTTC. The V and J genes are TRBV7-2 and TRBJ2-1, with a possible D match to TRBD2 (5 bases). Trimming took off 0 bases at V and 0 bases at J, with 9 bases between the two ends. The CDR3 loop spans 16 amino acids. From germline, CDR1 is SGHTA and CDR2 FQGNSA.

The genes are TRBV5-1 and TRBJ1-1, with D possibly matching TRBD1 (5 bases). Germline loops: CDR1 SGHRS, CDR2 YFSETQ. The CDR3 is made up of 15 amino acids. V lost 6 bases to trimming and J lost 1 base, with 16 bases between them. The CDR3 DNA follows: TGCGCCAGCACCCCTTGGGGGGAGCCGAACACTGAAGCTTTCTTT. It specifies CASTPWGEPNTEAFF.

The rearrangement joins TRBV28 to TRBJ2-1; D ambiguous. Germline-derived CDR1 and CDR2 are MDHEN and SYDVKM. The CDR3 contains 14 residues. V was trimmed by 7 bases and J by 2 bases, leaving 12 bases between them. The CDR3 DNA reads TGTGCCAGCACCATCGGCGGCCCCTACAATGAGCAGTTCTTC. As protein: CASTIGGPYNEQFF.

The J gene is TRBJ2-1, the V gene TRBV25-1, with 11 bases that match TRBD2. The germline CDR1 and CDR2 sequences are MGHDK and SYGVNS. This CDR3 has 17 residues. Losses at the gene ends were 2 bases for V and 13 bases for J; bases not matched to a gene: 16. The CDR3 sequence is CASSENLGTSGKETQFF. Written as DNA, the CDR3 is TGTGCCAGCAGTGAAAACCTTGGGACTAGCGGAAAAGAGACCCAGTTCTTC. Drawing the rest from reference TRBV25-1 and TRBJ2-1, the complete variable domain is EADIYQTPRYLVIGTGKKITLECSQTMGHDKMYWYQQDPGMELHLIHYSYGVNSTEKGDLSSESTVSRIRTEHFPLTLESARPSHTSQYLCASSENLGTSGKETQFFGPGTRLTVL.

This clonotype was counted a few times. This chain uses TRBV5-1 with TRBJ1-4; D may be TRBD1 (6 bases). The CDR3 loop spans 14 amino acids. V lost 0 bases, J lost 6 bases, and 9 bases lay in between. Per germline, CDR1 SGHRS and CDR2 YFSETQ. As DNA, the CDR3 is TGCGCCAGCAGCTTGGGCAGGGGATATGAAAAACTGTTTTTT. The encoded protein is CASSLGRGYEKLFF.

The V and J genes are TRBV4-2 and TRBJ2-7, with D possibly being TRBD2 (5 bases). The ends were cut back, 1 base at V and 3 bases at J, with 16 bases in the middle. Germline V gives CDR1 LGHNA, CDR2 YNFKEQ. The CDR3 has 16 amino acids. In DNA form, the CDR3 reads TGTGCCAGCAGCCAAGGGGGAGCAGCGTCAGGCTACGAGCAGTACTTC. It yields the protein CASSQGGAASGYEQYF.

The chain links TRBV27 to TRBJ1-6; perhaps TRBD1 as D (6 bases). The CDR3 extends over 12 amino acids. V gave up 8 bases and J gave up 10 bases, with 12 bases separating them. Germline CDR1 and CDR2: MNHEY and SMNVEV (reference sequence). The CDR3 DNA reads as TGTGCCAGCCAAGGGGGGGGATCACCCCTCCACTTT. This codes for CASQGGGSPLHF.

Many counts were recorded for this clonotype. CDR3 in DNA: TGCAGTGCTAGAGATATAGCGGGAGTATACGGGCGAGAGCAGTACTTC. It is translated as CSARDIAGVYGREQYF. The chain couples TRBV20-1 to TRBJ2-7; 9 bases match TRBD2. This CDR3 has 16 residues. The germline gives CDR1 DFQATT, CDR2 SNEGSKA (reference sequence). After removal of 0 bases from V and 7 bases from J, the junction contained 13 bases not matched to a gene.

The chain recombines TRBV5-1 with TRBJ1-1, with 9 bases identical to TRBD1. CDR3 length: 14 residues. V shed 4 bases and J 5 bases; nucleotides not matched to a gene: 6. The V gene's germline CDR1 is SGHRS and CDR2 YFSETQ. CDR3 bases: TGCGCCAGCAGCCTCGGGACAGGGAAAACTGAAGCTTTCTTT. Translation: CASSLGTGKTEAFF. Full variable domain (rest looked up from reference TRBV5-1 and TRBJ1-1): KAGVTQTPRYLIKTRGQQVTLSCSPISGHRSVSWYQQTPGQGLQFLFEYFSETQRNKGNFPGRFSGRQFSNSRSEMNVSTLELGDSALYLCASSLGTGKTEAFFGQGTRLTVV.

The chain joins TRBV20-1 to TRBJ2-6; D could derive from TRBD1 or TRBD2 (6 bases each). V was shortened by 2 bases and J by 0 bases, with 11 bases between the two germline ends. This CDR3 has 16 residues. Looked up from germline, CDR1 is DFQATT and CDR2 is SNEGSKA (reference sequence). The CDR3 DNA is TGCAGTGCTAGATCCGGGGGCGCCTCTGGGGCCAACGTCCTGACTTTC. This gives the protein CSARSGGASGANVLTF.

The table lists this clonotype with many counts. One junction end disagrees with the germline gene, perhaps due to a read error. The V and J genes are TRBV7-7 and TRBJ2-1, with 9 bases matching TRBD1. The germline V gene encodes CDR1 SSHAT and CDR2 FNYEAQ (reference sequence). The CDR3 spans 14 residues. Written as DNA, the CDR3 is TGTGCTAGCAGCTTAAACAGGGGGCGCAGTGAGCAGTTCTTC. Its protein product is CASSLNRGRSEQFF.

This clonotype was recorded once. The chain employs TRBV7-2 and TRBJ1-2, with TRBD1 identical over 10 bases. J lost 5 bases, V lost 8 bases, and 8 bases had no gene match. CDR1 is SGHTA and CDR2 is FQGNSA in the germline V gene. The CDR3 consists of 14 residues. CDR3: CASRSTGQGYGYTF. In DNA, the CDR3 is TGTGCCAGCCGTTCTACGGGACAGGGGTATGGCTACACCTTC.

CDR3 amino acids: CSAVDREQAGELFF. The CDR3, as DNA: TGCAGTGCTGTCGACAGGGAACAGGCCGGGGAGCTGTTTTTT. The chain links TRBV20-1 to TRBJ2-2; TRBD1 aligns across 7 bases. Germline CDR1 is DFQATT and CDR2 is SNEGSKA (reference sequence). V lost 5 bases, J lost 6 bases, and 9 bases stayed unmatched. CDR3 size: 14 residues.

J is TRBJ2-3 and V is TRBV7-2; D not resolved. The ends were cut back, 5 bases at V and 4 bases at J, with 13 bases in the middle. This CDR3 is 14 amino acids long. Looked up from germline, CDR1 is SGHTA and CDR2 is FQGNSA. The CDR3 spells CASSPGFTADTQYF. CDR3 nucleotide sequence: TGTGCCAGCAGCCCTGGGTTCACGGCAGATACGCAGTATTTT. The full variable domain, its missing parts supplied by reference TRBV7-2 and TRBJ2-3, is GAGVSQSPSNKVTEKGKDVELRCDPISGHTALYWYRQSLGQGLEFLIYFQGNSAPDKSGLPSDRFSAERTGGSVSTLTIQRTQQEDSAVYLCASSPGFTADTQYFGPGTRLTVL.

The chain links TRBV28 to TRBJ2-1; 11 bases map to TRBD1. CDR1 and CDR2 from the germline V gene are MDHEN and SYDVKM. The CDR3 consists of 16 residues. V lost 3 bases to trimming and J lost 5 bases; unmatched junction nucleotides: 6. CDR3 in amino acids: CASSFGQGARDNEQFF. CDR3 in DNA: TGTGCCAGCAGTTTTGGACAGGGGGCGCGTGACAATGAGCAGTTCTTC.